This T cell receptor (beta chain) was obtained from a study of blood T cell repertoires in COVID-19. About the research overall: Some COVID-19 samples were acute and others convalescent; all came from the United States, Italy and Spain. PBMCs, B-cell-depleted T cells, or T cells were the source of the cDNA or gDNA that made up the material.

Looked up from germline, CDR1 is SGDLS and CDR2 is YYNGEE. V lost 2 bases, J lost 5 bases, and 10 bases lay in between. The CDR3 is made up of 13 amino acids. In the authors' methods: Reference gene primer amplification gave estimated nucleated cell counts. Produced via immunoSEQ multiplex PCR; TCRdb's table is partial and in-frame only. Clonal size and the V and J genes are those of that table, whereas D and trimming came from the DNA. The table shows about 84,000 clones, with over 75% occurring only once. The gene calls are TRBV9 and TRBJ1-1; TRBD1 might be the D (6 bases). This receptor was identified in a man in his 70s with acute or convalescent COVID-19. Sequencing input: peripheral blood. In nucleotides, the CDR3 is TGTGCCAGCAGCGTCAGGGGCGGGACTGAAGCTTTCTTT. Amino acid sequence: CASSVRGGTEAFF.